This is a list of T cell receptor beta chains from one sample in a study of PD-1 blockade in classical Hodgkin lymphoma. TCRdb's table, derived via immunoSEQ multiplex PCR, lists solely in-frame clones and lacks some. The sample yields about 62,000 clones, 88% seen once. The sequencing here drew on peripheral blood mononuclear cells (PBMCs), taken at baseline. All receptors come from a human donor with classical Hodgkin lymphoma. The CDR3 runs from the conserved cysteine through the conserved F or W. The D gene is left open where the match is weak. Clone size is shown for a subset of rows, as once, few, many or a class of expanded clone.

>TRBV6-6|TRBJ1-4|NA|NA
TGTGCCAGCATTCCGGGGGGATCGGGTGGCGAAAAACTGTTTTTT
CASIPGGSGGEKLFF
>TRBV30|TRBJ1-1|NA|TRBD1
TGTGCCTGGAGTAAGGGACAGGGGGCGAACACTGAAGCTTTCTTT
CAWSKGQGANTEAFF
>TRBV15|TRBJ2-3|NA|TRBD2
TGTGCCACCAGCAGAGGCGCTAGCGGGGGAGCAGATACGCAGTATTTT
CATSRGASGGADTQYF
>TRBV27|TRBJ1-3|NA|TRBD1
TGTGCCAGCTCCGACAGGGGCAAGGGCTCTGGAAACACCATATATTTT
CASSDRGKGSGNTIYF
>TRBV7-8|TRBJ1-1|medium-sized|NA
TGTGCCAGCAGTTCGGGGGCAGGGTGGAACACTGAAGCTTTCTTT
CASSSGAGWNTEAFF
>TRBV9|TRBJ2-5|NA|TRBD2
TGTGCCAGCAGCGTAGTTAGTGCGGGTAGCGGGGGACAAGAGACCCAGTACTTC
CASSVVSAGSGGQETQYF
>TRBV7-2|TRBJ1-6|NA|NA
TGTGCCAGCAGCTTAAAATTATTGGGGTCCTATAATTCACCCCTCCACTTT
CASSLKLLGSYNSPLHF
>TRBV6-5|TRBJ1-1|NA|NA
TGTGCCAGCAGGCTGACAGGACCCACTGAAGCTTTCTTT
CASRLTGPTEAFF
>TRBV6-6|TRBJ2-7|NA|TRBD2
TGTGCCAGCACCACCGGCGGGGGTACCTACGAGCAGTACTTC
CASTTGGGTYEQYF
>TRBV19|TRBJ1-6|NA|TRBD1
TGTGCCAGCCGCGGCGGGGACAGGGGACAAAATTCACCCCTCCACTTT
CASRGGDRGQNSPLHF
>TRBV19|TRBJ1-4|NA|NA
TGTGCCAGTAGTATTGGCAGATGGTATGAAAAACTGTTTTTT
CASSIGRWYEKLFF
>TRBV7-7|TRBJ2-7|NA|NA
TGTGCCAGCAGCTTAGGATTGGGGGCCTACGAGCAGTACTTC
CASSLGLGAYEQYF
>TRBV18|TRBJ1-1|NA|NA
TGTGCCAGCTCACCTCTCAACACTGAAGCTTTCTTT
CASSPLNTEAFF
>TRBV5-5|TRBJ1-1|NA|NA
TGTGCCAGCAGCCAAGCCTCGGGCCGAACTGAAGCTTTCTTT
CASSQASGRTEAFF
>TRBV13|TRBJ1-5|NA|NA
TGTGCCAGCAGCTTTTCAGGGTTCAGGGGTCAGCCCCAGCATTTT
CASSFSGFRGQPQHF
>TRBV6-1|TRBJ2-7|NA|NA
TGTGCCAGCAGCCCGACCCTTTTCGGAGAGCAGTACTTC
CASSPTLFGEQYF
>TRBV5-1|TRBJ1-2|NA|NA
TGCGCCAGCAGCTTGGTAGGGGATTCGGGCTACACCTTC
CASSLVGDSGYTF
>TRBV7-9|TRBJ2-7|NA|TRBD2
TGTGCCAGCAGCCGTGGACTAGCGGACAACTACGAGCAGTACTTC
CASSRGLADNYEQYF
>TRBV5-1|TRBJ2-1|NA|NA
TGCGCCAGCAGCTTGGCCCTGCAGGGTGTAAGCAATGAGCAGTTCTTC
CASSLALQGVSNEQFF
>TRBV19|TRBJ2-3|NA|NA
TGTGCCAGTAGTATGGGTGGGACGGGAACAGATACGCAGTATTTT
CASSMGGTGTDTQYF
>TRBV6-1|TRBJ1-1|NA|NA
TGTGCCAGCAGTGAGGGGGGTGCTGAAGCTTTCTTT
CASSEGGAEAFF
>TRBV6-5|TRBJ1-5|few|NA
TGTGCCAGCAGTACCCTCCTGGGTCAGCCCCAGCATTTT
CASSTLLGQPQHF
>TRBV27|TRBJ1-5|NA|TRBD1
TGTGCCAGCAGTCCACTGGGACAGGGCGATCAGCCCCAGCATTTT
CASSPLGQGDQPQHF